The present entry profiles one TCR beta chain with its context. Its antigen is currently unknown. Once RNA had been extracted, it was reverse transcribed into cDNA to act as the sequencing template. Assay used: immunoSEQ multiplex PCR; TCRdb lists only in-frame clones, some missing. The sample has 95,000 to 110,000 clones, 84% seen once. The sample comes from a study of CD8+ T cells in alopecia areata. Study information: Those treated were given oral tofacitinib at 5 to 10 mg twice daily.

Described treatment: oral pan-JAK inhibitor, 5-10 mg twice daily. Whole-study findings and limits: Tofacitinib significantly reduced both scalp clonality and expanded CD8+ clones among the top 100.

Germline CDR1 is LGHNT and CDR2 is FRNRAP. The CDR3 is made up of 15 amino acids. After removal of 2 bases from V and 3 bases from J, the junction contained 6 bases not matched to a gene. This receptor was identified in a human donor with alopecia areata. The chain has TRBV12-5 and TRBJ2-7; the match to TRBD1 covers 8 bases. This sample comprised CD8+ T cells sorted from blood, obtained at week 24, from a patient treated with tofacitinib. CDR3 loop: CASGLPQGVNYEQYF. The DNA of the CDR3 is TGTGCTAGTGGTTTGCCACAGGGGGTGAACTACGAGCAGTACTTC.